This T cell receptor beta chain emerged from a study of T cells in Graves' hyperthyroidism and ophthalmopathy. Findings of the study overall: Blood also showed most of the thyroid clonotypes that were expanded above 0.001. For ophthalmopathy, model prediction preceded onset by a median 6.5 months.

Among the patients, aged 18 to 65, hyperthyroidism was newly diagnosed and had lasted under 2 months. The authors obtained PBMCs from about 9.5 ml of fresh peripheral blood. The CDR3 totals 14 residues. Per germline, CDR1 SEHNR and CDR2 FQNEAQ (reference sequence). V lost 5 bases to trimming and J lost 5 bases, with 13 bases between them. This clonotype was detected only a few times. Its antigen is not identified. Amplification targeted TCR beta CDR3 regions from RNA transcripts. HTBI primers were used for first-round RT-PCR of the TCR CDR3. TCRdb reprocessed the multiplex PCR reads via MiXCR and lists one record per CDR3 protein. In the table there are about 200,000 distinct CDR3 sequences, around 18% of which are singletons.

The V call is TRBV7-9, the J call TRBJ1-3; D might be TRBD1 (5 bases). This TCR came from a man aged 35 to 55 with Graves' hyperthyroidism. The sequenced sample was blood. CDR3 amino acids: CASSRDSSRNTIYF. CDR3 bases: TGTGCCAGCAGCCGGGACTCTTCCCGAAACACCATATATTTT.